This TCR beta chain stems from a study of T-cell reconstitution after alpha-beta-depleted transplantation in children. General observations from the study: Several patients had high TCRbeta diversity at day 60; it came from surviving recipient T cells and thymic progenitors. Newly produced T cells mostly accounted for T-cell counts and diversity one year post-transplant.

This clonotype was recorded a few times. What it recognizes is unknown. Unique molecular identifiers were built into the TCRbeta library. MiXCR, applied by TCRdb to the PCR reads, yields one record per CDR3 protein. The table has approximately 400,000 distinct CDR3 sequences, about a sixth seen once; the top ten hold 29%. CDR3 size: 13 residues. Germline V lookup: CDR1 DFQATT, CDR2 SNEGSKA (reference sequence). Trimming pared 6 bases from V and 0 bases from J, leaving 12 bases between. The J gene is TRBJ2-7, the V gene TRBV20-1; possibly TRBD1 for D (5 bases). Sequencing used PBMCs, mostly from graft donor cells, obtained 360 days after TCRalphabeta/CD19-depleted stem cell transplant. The TCR originated in a boy in the first two years of life who had a stem cell transplant for Wiskott-Aldrich syndrome, so the T cells may come from the graft donor. CDR3 nucleotide sequence: TGCAGTGCCTCCCGGACATCCTCCTACGAGCAGTACTTC. Amino acid sequence: CSASRTSSYEQYF.